These 14 T cell receptor beta chains originate from one sample sequenced in a study of blood T cell repertoires in COVID-19 (dated by TCRdb to about 2020). The library was obtained by the immunoSEQ multiplex PCR assay. Entries here come from immuneACCESS through TCRdb and include only in-frame sequences with V and J called. Some clones fail to appear in such tables; in the studies checked, an unresolved V gene covers under half of the shortfall, and the cause of the remainder is unknown. This sample gives 70,000 or so clones in total; 76% of them show up just once. The ten most abundant clones make up more than 13% of the sample. What was sequenced was peripheral blood. The receptors come from a man between 60 and 70 years old with COVID-19, enrolled during active disease.

The chain carries TRBV30 and TRBJ1-6, with TRBD1 matching 9 bases. Germline V gives CDR1 GTSNPN, CDR2 SVGIG (reference sequence). CDR3 size: 16 residues. V shed 0 bases and J 4 bases; nucleotides not matched to a gene: 4. The CDR3 loop reads CAWSVLGTGYNSPLHF. In DNA form, the CDR3 reads TGTGCCTGGAGTGTTCTTGGGACAGGGTATAATTCACCCCTCCACTTT. Full variable domain (outside the CDR3, taken from reference TRBV30 and TRBJ1-6): SQTIHQWPATLVQPVGSPLSLECTVEGTSNPNLYWYRQAAGRGLQLLFYSVGIGQISSEVPQNLSASRPQDRQFILSSKKLLLSDSGFYLCAWSVLGTGYNSPLHFGNGTRLTVT.

This chain uses TRBV13 with TRBJ2-1, with 14 bases lining up with TRBD2. The CDR3 sequence is 15 residues long. Germline V lookup: CDR1 PRHDT, CDR2 FYEKMQ (reference sequence). V dropped 3 bases and J dropped 10; count of bases not matched to a gene: 5. CDR3 coding DNA: TGTGCCAGCAGCTTGGGGACTAGCGGGAGTAACGAGCAGTTCTTC. This translates into CASSLGTSGSNEQFF.

J is TRBJ2-5 and V is TRBV24-1; 7 bases are shared with TRBD2. The CDR3 runs to 13 residues. V was pared by 7 bases and J by 2 bases, with 3 bases of the junction left unmatched. The germline gives CDR1 KGHDR, CDR2 SFDVKD. CDR3 sequence (DNA): TGTGCCACCAGCCCGGGACTACAAGAGACCCAGTACTTC. Encoded protein: CATSPGLQETQYF.

There are a few counts of this clone. The rearrangement uses TRBV6-2 or TRBV6-3 and TRBJ2-1; 9 bases fit TRBD2. This CDR3 is built from 17 residues. The germline CDR1 and CDR2 sequences are MNHEY and SVGEGT. V shed 2 bases, J shed 7 bases, and the junction held 12 bases outside the gene matches. In DNA, the CDR3 is TGTGCCAGCAGTTACGAGCCCAGCGGGGGGATTCGGAATGAGCAGTTCTTC. Amino acid sequence: CASSYEPSGGIRNEQFF.

This clone was observed a few times. This chain uses TRBV11-3 with TRBJ2-7, with 8 bases aligning to TRBD1. The CDR3 runs 14 residues. Per the germline V gene, CDR1 is SGHNT and CDR2 is YENEEA. J was trimmed by 2 bases and V by 5 bases; bases with no gene match: 5. The CDR3 reads CASSHLDRAYEQYF. CDR3 bases: TGTGCCAGCAGCCACCTGGACAGGGCCTACGAGCAGTACTTC. Full variable domain (rest looked up from reference TRBV11-3 and TRBJ2-7): EAGVVQSPRYKIIEKKQPVAFWCNPISGHNTLYWYLQNLGQGPELLIRYENEEAVDDSQLPKDRFSAERLKGVDSTLKIQPAELGDSAVYLCASSHLDRAYEQYFGPGTRLTVT.

This clone was counted a few times. The J gene is TRBJ2-7, the V gene TRBV27; 7 bases are a match to TRBD2. From germline, CDR1 is MNHEY and CDR2 SMNVEV (reference sequence). CDR3 length: 14 residues. The V segment lost 5 bases and the J segment 0 bases; nucleotides outside the gene matches: 4. The CDR3 spells CASSRSGVSYEQYF. As DNA, the CDR3 is TGTGCCAGCAGTCGCAGCGGGGTCTCCTACGAGCAGTACTTC.

The gene calls are TRBV20-1 and TRBJ1-6; no definite D call. The CDR3 totals 14 residues. Germline V lookup: CDR1 DFQATT, CDR2 SNEGSKA (reference sequence). With 3 bases removed from V and 4 bases from J, the gap between germline ends came to 10 bases. This CDR3 reads CSASMSEYNSPLHF. CDR3 in DNA: TGCAGTGCTAGTATGTCAGAATATAATTCACCCCTCCACTTT.

V is TRBV6-2 or TRBV6-3 and J is TRBJ1-5; 7 bases are shared with TRBD1. Unmatched junction bases numbered 9, after V lost 6 bases and J lost 4 bases. CDR1 and CDR2 (germline): MNHEY, SVGEGT. CDR3 length: 15 residues. The CDR3 sequence: CASRPWTGDNQPQHF. CDR3 DNA sequence: TGTGCCAGCAGACCTTGGACAGGTGATAATCAGCCCCAGCATTTT.

This rearrangement joins TRBV3-1 (or the pseudogene TRBV3-2) to TRBJ2-3; D is unclear. Trimming removed 0 bases from V and 4 bases from J, with 11 bases in between. Germline CDR1 and CDR2: LGHDT and YNNKEL (reference sequence). The CDR3 runs 15 residues. The CDR3 DNA sequence: TGTGCCAGCAGCCAAGATGGAGTTCCCTCAGATACGCAGTATTTT. Its translation: CASSQDGVPSDTQYF.

The genes are TRBV20-1 and TRBJ2-7; 9 bases are shared with TRBD2. Per germline, CDR1 DFQATT and CDR2 SNEGSKA (reference sequence). V gave up 3 bases and J gave up 0 bases; unmatched junction bases: 6. The CDR3 contains 15 residues. In DNA form, the CDR3 reads TGCAGTGCTAGTGGGGCGCGGGGGGGCTCCTACGAGCAGTACTTC. Translating gives CSASGARGGSYEQYF.

V usage is TRBV5-1 and J usage is TRBJ1-4; D not certain. The CDR3 totals 14 residues. The V and J ends lost 2 bases and 8 bases respectively, with 13 bases between them. Germline values: CDR1 SGHRS, CDR2 YFSETQ. The CDR3 reads CASSFDGEAEKLFF. Written as DNA, the CDR3 is TGCGCCAGCAGCTTCGACGGGGAGGCCGAAAAACTGTTTTTT.

CDR3 nucleotides: TGTGCCAGCAGTTACGGAGGGGGCCGTGGAAACACCATATATTTT. It codes for CASSYGGGRGNTIYF. The J gene is TRBJ1-3, the V gene TRBV6-5; 7 bases agree with TRBD1. This CDR3 has 15 residues. J gave up 3 bases and V 2 bases, and 4 bases lay outside the gene matches. Germline assignment: CDR1 MNHEY and CDR2 SVGAGI.

The chain couples TRBV5-5 to TRBJ2-7; D is possibly TRBD1 (5 bases). The germline CDR1 and CDR2 sequences are SGHKS and YYEKEE (reference sequence). The V gene lost 0 bases and the J gene lost 0 bases, with 10 bases spanning the gap. The CDR3 consists of 15 residues. The CDR3 DNA follows: TGTGCCAGCAGCTTGGCTGCAGGGCCCTCCTACGAGCAGTACTTC. Amino acids: CASSLAAGPSYEQYF. The variable domain in full, completed from reference TRBV5-5 and TRBJ2-7, reads DAGVTQSPTHLIKTRGQQVTLRCSPISGHKSVSWYQQVLGQGPQFIFQYYEKEERGRGNFPDRFSARQFPNYSSELNVNALLLGDSALYLCASSLAAGPSYEQYFGPGTRLTVT.

The chain employs TRBV5-6 and TRBJ2-1; tentatively, D is TRBD1 (5 bases). Germline lookup yields CDR1 SGHDT and CDR2 YYEEEE. Trimming cost V 4 bases and J 2 bases, with 13 bases left between them. CDR3 length equals 15 residues. The DNA of the CDR3 is TGTGCCAGCAGCCCCCGTGACAGAGCCTACAATGAGCAGTTCTTC. It is translated as CASSPRDRAYNEQFF.